This T cell receptor (beta chain) derives from a study of blood T cell repertoires in COVID-19 (dated by TCRdb to 2020 to 2021). Looking at the study overall: Samples covering the acute and convalescent phases of COVID-19 were provided by collaborators in the United States, Italy and Spain. The samples were drawn from two sources: the first 160 participants of the ongoing ImmuneRACE study, and 1,000 to 1,500 subjects contributed by 6 global collaborators. Subjects who had been exposed to COVID-19, were actively infected with it, or had recovered from it provided the deeply sampled blood TCRbeta repertoires that made up the dataset. Where HLA class I and class II types were available, the types were taken from metadata supplied by the sample provider, not from assay-based typing. The prospective study material was composed of cDNA or gDNA derived from T cells, B-cell-depleted T cells, or PBMCs. A freely available public database, intended as a resource for researchers studying the immune response to SARS-CoV-2, is where the repertoires were released. A de-identified subject ID, COVID-19 status, age in years and sex were almost always included in the sample metadata. The full study reports these points: Clinical and demographic metadata were provided uncurated, with the amount varying by source and participant.

Concerning this clone itself: No cognate antigen has been identified for it. No base quality values were provided; no much bigger clone lies one nucleotide off.

TCRbeta CDR3 regions were amplified from genomic DNA using the immunoSEQ Assay, a bias-controlled multiplex PCR. The paper's data handling went like this. Within the assay, amplification of reference gene primers was used to estimate how many nucleated cells each sample contained. To quantify the absolute abundance of each unique TCRbeta CDR3 rearrangement, sequence reads were collapsed and filtered. For each sample, productive Simpson clonality was calculated by taking the square root of Simpson's diversity index across productive rearrangements. As stored in TCRdb, this immuneACCESS dataset retains in-frame rearrangements with V and J assigned. A fraction of the clones does not appear; measured against another copy, unresolved V genes explain less than half of the discrepancy, and the remainder lacks a known reason. V, J and clone size reflect that table, while D and trimming were determined from the DNA. The sample table lists 250,000 or so clones, around 90% of them with a count of one. The top ten hold 1.2% of the sample.

Including the terminal cysteine and phenylalanine, the CDR3 comprises 13 residues. This entry keeps only the CDR3 DNA: 39 bases, framed from base 1. CDR1 is given as LNHDA and CDR2 as SQIVND, both from the germline V gene (reference sequence). Relative to germline, V is 6 bases shorter and J is 10 bases shorter, with 13 bases between their ends. Enrolling through a virtual design, the prospective study's participants ranged in age from roughly 18 to 90 years and lived across 24 United States geographic areas. In the prospective study, cohorts were assigned on the basis of participant-reported clinical history obtained from a screening survey and a study questionnaire. In the prospective study, whole blood, serum and a nasopharyngeal or oropharyngeal swab were collected from each participant by mobile phlebotomists. Over a roughly 2-month period, participants in the prospective study had the option of providing additional blood draws and questionnaires. Before DNA extraction, prospective study blood samples were shipped either frozen or at room temperature.

Sequencing was performed on PBMCs or T cells enriched from blood (not recorded which). The chain is made from TRBV19 and TRBJ1-6, with the D gene not confidently named. The TCR was taken from a human donor in a cohort exposed to, infected with or recovered from COVID-19 (not recorded which). The donor label of this sample is uncertain. The nucleotide sequence is TGTGCCAGTAGACCGAGGGTTAGCTCACCCCTCCACTTT. Its protein reads: CASRPRVSSPLHF.